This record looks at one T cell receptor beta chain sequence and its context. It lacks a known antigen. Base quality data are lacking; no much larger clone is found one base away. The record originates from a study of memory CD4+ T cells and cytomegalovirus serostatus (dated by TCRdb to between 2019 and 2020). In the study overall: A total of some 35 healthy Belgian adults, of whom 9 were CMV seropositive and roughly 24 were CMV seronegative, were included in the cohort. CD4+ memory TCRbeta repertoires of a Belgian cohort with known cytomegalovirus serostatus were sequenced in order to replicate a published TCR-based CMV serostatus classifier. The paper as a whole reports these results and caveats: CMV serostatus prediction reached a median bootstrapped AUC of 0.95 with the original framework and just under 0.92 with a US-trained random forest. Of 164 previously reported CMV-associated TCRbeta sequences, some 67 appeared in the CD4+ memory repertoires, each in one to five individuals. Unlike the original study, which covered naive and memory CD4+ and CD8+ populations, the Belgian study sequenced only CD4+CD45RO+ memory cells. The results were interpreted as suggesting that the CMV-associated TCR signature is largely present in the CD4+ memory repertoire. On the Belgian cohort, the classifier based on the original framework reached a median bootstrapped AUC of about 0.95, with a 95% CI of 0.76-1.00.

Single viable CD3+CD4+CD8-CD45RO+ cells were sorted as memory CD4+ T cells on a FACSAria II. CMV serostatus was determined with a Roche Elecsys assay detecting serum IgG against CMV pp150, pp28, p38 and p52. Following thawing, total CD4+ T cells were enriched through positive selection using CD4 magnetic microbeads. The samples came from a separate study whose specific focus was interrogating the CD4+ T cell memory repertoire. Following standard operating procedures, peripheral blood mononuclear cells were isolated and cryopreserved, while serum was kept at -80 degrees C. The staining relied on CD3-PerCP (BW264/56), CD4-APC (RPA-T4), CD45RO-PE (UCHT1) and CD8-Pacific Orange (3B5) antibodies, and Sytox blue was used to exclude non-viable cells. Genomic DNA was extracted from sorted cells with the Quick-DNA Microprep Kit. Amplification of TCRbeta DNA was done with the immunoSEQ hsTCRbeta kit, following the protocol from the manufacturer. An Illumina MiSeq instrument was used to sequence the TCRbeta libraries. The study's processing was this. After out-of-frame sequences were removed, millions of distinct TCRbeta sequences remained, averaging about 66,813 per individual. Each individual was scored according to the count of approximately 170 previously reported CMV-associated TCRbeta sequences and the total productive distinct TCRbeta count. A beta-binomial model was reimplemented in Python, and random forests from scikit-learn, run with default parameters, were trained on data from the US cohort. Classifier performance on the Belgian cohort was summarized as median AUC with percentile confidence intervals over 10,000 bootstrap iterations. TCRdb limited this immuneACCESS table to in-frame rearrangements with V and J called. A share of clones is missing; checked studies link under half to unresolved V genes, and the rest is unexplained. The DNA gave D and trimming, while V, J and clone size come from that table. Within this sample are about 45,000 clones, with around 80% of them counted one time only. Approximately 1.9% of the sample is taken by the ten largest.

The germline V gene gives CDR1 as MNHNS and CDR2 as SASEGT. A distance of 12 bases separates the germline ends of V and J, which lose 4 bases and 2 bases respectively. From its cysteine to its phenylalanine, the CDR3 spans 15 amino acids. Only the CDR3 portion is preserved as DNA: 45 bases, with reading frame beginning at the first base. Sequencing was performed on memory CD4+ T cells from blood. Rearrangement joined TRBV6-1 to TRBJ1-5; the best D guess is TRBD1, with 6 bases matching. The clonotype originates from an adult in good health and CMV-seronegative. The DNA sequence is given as TGTGCCAGCAGTGCAACAGGGCGGCGCAATCAGCCCCAGCATTTT. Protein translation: CASSATGRRNQPQHF.